The clone carrying this TCR beta chain is a singleton in its sample. Its target is not known. Noted treatment: approximately nine-day PBMC culture with coronavirus spike peptide pools or control peptides (ViraFEST assay). Researchers collected the unexposed donor's CD4+ T cells before the COVID-19 pandemic (2011-2018). The cultures had half their medium swapped for fresh IL-2 medium on days 3 and 7. Germline CDR1 SNHLY, CDR2 FYNNEI. V was clipped by 7 bases and J by 0 bases, with 10 bases between them. The CDR3 loop spans 15 amino acids. The Oncomine TCR Beta short-read assay was applied to DNA of cultured CD4+ T cells. TCRdb passed the PCR reads through MiXCR, listing each CDR3 protein once. Found here are 6,000 to 6,500 distinct CDR3 sequences, roughly two fifths of them singletons; the top ten hold about 40%. These data are taken from a study of vaccination and CD4 T cells after COVID-19. Study information: The stimulus for the cells was overlapping spike peptides derived from SARS-CoV-2, HCoV-NL63, HCoV-OC43 and HCoV-229E. Each of the control cultures got a CEFX pool, an HIV-1 Nef pool, or no peptide.

Sequencing was carried out using CD4+ T cells from blood, cultured in vitro. The V gene is TRBV2, the J gene TRBJ1-6; no reliable D call. The clonotype comes from a human donor in good health. The CDR3 nucleotides read TGTGCCAGCACCGGTAGTTCCTCCTATAATTCACCCCTCCACTTT. The encoded protein is CASTGSSSYNSPLHF.